Below are 7 T cell receptor beta chains sequenced from a single sample in a study of cytomegalovirus exposure and HLA in healthy donors. The data were produced by immunoSEQ multiplex PCR, yet TCRdb's version contains in-frame clones alone and is incomplete. This table holds 250,000 to 350,000 clones, about 90% found once. The sample was PBMCs. These receptors all stem from a woman aged 25 to 39 in good health and CMV-seropositive.

The chain couples TRBV5-4 to TRBJ1-4; no clear D gene. CDR3 length: 12 residues. Germline CDR1 is SGHNT and CDR2 is YYREEE (reference sequence). V lost 7 bases and J lost 3, with 7 bases in between. CDR3 in amino acids: CASSDSNEKLFF. Here the CDR3 DNA reads TGTGCCAGCTCTGACTCTAATGAAAAACTGTTTTTT.

This clone was observed a single time. The chain has TRBV6-1 and TRBJ1-2, with a weak D call TRBD1 (5 bases). The CDR3 consists of 15 residues. Germline V gene sequence: CDR1 MNHNS, CDR2 SASEGT. V lost 3 bases, J lost 3 bases, and 14 bases lay in between. The CDR3 protein is CASSDVPGTHYGYTF. The CDR3 DNA reads TGTGCCAGCAGTGATGTTCCCGGGACCCACTATGGCTACACCTTC.

The chain uses TRBV5-4 and TRBJ2-5; no definite D call. The V and J ends lost 2 bases and 2 bases respectively, with 13 bases between them. CDR3 size: 15 residues. CDR1 is SGHNT and CDR2 is YYREEE in the germline V gene (reference sequence). CDR3 amino acids: CASSFELARQETQYF. CDR3 DNA: TGTGCCAGCAGCTTTGAACTCGCTCGGCAAGAGACCCAGTACTTC. Using reference TRBV5-4 and TRBJ2-5 for the parts outside the CDR3, the full variable domain is ETGVTQSPTHLIKTRGQQVTLRCSSQSGHNTVSWYQQALGQGPQFIFQYYREEENGRGNFPPRFSGLQFPNYSSELNVNALELDDSALYLCASSFELARQETQYFGPGTRLLVL.

V usage is TRBV19 and J usage is TRBJ2-1, with 14 nucleotides matching TRBD2. Trimming at V came to 7 bases and at J to 8 bases, leaving 22 bases not matched to a gene. There are 20 residues in the CDR3. CDR1 and CDR2 from the germline V gene are LNHDA and SQIVND (reference sequence). The CDR3 DNA reads TGTGCCAGTACCCCGACTAGCGGGAGGGCAATCGGGTGGAGCATGGATGAGCAGTTCTTC. This encodes CASTPTSGRAIGWSMDEQFF.

The CDR3 DNA reads TGTGCCAGCGAGGACAGGGGACAATCCGGGGAGCTGTTTTTT. Translation gives CASEDRGQSGELFF. The chain recombines TRBV5-4 with TRBJ2-2, with TRBD1 matching 9 bases. J was trimmed by 6 bases and V by 7 bases; bases with no gene match: 7. Germline V gene sequence: CDR1 SGHNT, CDR2 YYREEE (reference sequence). This CDR3 has 14 residues.

The rearrangement links TRBV18 to TRBJ1-1, with D uncertain. Germline CDR1 reads KGHSH; CDR2 reads LQKENI. V lost 3 bases and J 5 bases, leaving 13 bases between the germline ends. The CDR3 covers 14 residues. In nucleotides, the CDR3 is TGTGCCAGCTCACCTACCAACGGAATGACTGAAGCTTTCTTT. It encodes CASSPTNGMTEAFF.

This rearrangement joins TRBV27 to TRBJ1-5; 8 bases fit TRBD1. CDR1 is MNHEY, CDR2 SMNVEV, per germline (reference sequence). This CDR3 has 16 amino acids. The V and J ends lost 0 bases and 4 bases, in that order; junction bases with no gene match: 5. The CDR3 loop is CASSLSTGQANQPQHF. CDR3 in DNA: TGTGCCAGCAGTTTATCGACGGGACAGGCGAATCAGCCCCAGCATTTT.